This T cell receptor (beta chain) was captured in a study of blood T cell repertoires in COVID-19. Looking at the study overall: The United States, Italy and Spain were the sources of the acute and convalescent COVID-19 samples. Nucleic acid was either cDNA or gDNA, and it came from T cells, B-cell-depleted T cells, or PBMCs.

Per the study methods: Nucleated cell counts were estimated from reference gene primer amplification. Some clones are missing from TCRdb's copy, which holds only in-frame ones; the method was immunoSEQ multiplex PCR. For V, J and clone size, that table is used; D and trimming come from the DNA. The sample contains 150,000 or so clones, around 92% of which appear only once. The CDR3 has 13 residues. Germline V gives CDR1 LNHDA, CDR2 SQIVND (reference sequence). V lost 8 bases to trimming and J lost 2 bases, with 12 bases between them. Seattle patient enrollment occurred during active infection, with longitudinal follow-up thereafter.

The rearrangement uses TRBV19 and TRBJ1-1; weak D call: TRBD1 (6 bases). The sequenced sample consisted of peripheral blood. The receptor was isolated from a man aged 25-45 years with COVID-19, enrolled during active disease. CDR3 protein: CASYGRGNTEAFF. CDR3 nucleotides: TGTGCCAGTTATGGCAGGGGCAACACTGAAGCTTTCTTT.